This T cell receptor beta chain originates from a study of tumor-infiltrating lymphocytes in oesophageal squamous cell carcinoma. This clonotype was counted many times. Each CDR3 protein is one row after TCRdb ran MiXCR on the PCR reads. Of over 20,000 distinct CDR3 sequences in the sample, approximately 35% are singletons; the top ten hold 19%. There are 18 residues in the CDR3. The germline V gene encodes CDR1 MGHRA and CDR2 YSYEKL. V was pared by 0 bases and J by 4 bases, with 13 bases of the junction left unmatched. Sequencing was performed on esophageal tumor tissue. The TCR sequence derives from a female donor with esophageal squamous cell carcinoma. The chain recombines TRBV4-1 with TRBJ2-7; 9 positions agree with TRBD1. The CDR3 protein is CASSQDVIAGQGLYEQYF. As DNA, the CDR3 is TGCGCCAGCAGCCAAGATGTTATCGCGGGACAGGGATTATACGAGCAGTACTTC.